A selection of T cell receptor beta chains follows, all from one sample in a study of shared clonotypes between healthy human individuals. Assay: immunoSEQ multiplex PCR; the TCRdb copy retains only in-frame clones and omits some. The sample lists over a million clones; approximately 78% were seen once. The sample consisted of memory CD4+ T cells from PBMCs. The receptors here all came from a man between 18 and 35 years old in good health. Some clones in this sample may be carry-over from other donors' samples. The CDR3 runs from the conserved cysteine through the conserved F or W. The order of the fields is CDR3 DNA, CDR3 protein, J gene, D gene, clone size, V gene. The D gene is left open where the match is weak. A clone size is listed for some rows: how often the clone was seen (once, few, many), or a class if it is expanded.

DNA: TGTGCCATCAGTGAGTCTCTCGGGGGCAGGGAAAAACTGTTTTTT
CDR3: CAISESLGGREKLFF
J: TRBJ1-4
D: .
size: few
V: TRBV10-3

DNA: TGTGCCAGCAGCGCGGGTGCTAGCGGGACTTATGAGCAGTACTTC
CDR3: CASSAGASGTYEQYF
J: TRBJ2-7
D: TRBD2
size: .
V: TRBV9

DNA: TGTGCCAGCAGCCCGAGGGGACAAACAGGGGTCGAGCAGTACTTC
CDR3: CASSPRGQTGVEQYF
J: TRBJ2-7
D: TRBD1
size: .
V: TRBV7-9

DNA: TGTGCCAGCAGTTTAGGGGGGCGAACCGAAGCTTTCTTT
CDR3: CASSLGGRTEAFF
J: TRBJ1-1
D: .
size: .
V: TRBV27

DNA: TGTGCCAGCAGCAGCGGCCAATTACAAGAGACCCAGTACTTC
CDR3: CASSSGQLQETQYF
J: TRBJ2-5
D: .
size: .
V: TRBV5-4

DNA: TGCGCCAGCAGCCAGGGGGTCACAGATACGCAGTATTTT
CDR3: CASSQGVTDTQYF
J: TRBJ2-3
D: .
size: .
V: TRBV4-1

DNA: TGTGCCAGCGCCGTGGATAGCACCGGGGAGCTGTTTTTT
CDR3: CASAVDSTGELFF
J: TRBJ2-2
D: .
size: .
V: TRBV2

DNA: TGCGCCAGCAGCTGGGGCGCCCCCGTCCTCTACGAGCAGTACTTC
CDR3: CASSWGAPVLYEQYF
J: TRBJ2-7
D: .
size: .
V: TRBV5-1

DNA: TGTGCCAGCAGCGGAAACAGGGGGTTAAGCTATGGCTACACCTTC
CDR3: CASSGNRGLSYGYTF
J: TRBJ1-2
D: TRBD1
size: .
V: TRBV5-4

DNA: TGTGCCTGGACCCCACTGAACACTGAAGCTTTCTTT
CDR3: CAWTPLNTEAFF
J: TRBJ1-1
D: .
size: .
V: TRBV30

DNA: TGTGCCAGCAGTGAGACGGACGAAAATCAGCCCCAGCATTTT
CDR3: CASSETDENQPQHF
J: TRBJ1-5
D: .
size: .
V: TRBV2

DNA: TGTGCCAGCAGTGAACTCCAGGGGGCTCTTGGCAATCAGCCCCAGCATTTT
CDR3: CASSELQGALGNQPQHF
J: TRBJ1-5
D: TRBD1
size: .
V: TRBV2

DNA: TGTGCCAGCAGCCGGGGGTTTAGCGCGAACACCGGGGAGCTGTTTTTT
CDR3: CASSRGFSANTGELFF
J: TRBJ2-2
D: .
size: .
V: TRBV6-4

DNA: TGTGCCAGCACAGCAGCTAGCGGGAGCATCGGGGAGCTGTTTTTT
CDR3: CASTAASGSIGELFF
J: TRBJ2-2
D: TRBD2
size: .
V: TRBV2

DNA: TGTGCCAGCAGTGAGGCGGGAACTAACTATGGCTACACCTTC
CDR3: CASSEAGTNYGYTF
J: TRBJ1-2
D: .
size: .
V: TRBV6-1

DNA: TGTGCCAGCAGTTCGACAGCTACCTACGAGCAGTACTTC
CDR3: CASSSTATYEQYF
J: TRBJ2-7
D: .
size: .
V: TRBV28

DNA: TGTGCCAGTCAAAGGTCGGAGGGCTTACTTGGCTCTGGAAACACCATATATTTT
CDR3: CASQRSEGLLGSGNTIYF
J: TRBJ1-3
D: .
size: .
V: TRBV18

DNA: TGTGCCACCAGCAGTGACAGAACTTATCAGCCCCAGCATTTT
CDR3: CATSSDRTYQPQHF
J: TRBJ1-5
D: .
size: .
V: TRBV15

DNA: TGTGCCAGCAGTGAAAGAACCCCCGGAGCCGGAGGCTCTGGGGCCAACGTCCTGACTTTC
CDR3: CASSERTPGAGGSGANVLTF
J: TRBJ2-6
D: .
size: .
V: TRBV6-1